The 16 T cell receptor beta chains below all came from one sample that was sequenced in a study of cytomegalovirus exposure and HLA in healthy donors. 13 Jbeta primers and 60 Vbeta primers were used for the PCR. TCRdb keeps only in-frame clones here, not all; method: immunoSEQ multiplex PCR. The sample has around 100,000 clones; 76% are singletons. The sequenced sample was PBMCs. All receptors derive from a man aged 35 to 55 in good health and CMV-seronegative.

A note on this clone: The germline gene is not matched at one end of the junction; a read error may be the cause. The chain has TRBV7-9 and TRBJ1-3; D is unresolved. Looked up from germline, CDR1 is SEHNR and CDR2 is FQNEAQ (reference sequence). This CDR3 has 13 amino acids. CDR3 residues: CSSSPFLVNTIYF. The CDR3 coding sequence is TGTTCCAGCAGCCCTTTTTTAGTAAACACCATATATTTT.

The rearrangement joins TRBV19 to TRBJ1-4; tentatively, D is TRBD1 (5 bases). CDR3 length: 15 residues. The V end lost 3 bases, the J end lost 2 bases, and 10 bases lay between the germline ends. CDR1 LNHDA and CDR2 SQIVND come from the germline V gene (reference sequence). CDR3 loop: CASSMNRRTNEKLFF. The CDR3 nucleotides are TGTGCCAGTAGTATGAACAGGCGGACTAATGAAAAACTGTTTTTT. The full variable domain, in which reference TRBV19 and TRBJ1-4 provide the parts outside the CDR3, is DGGITQSPKYLFRKEGQNVTLSCEQNLNHDAMYWYRQDPGQGLRLIYYSQIVNDFQKGDIAEGYSVSREKKESFPLTVTSAQKNPTAFYLCASSMNRRTNEKLFFGSGTQLSVL.

CDR3 DNA sequence: TGTGCCAGCAGCTTGTGGCAGGGAATGCGCCAGCATTTT. Its translation: CASSLWQGMRQHF. The chain has TRBV5-8 and TRBJ1-5; tentative D call: TRBD1 (5 bases). V was cut by 1 base and J by 12 bases, with 14 bases left in between. The CDR3 length is 13 residues. Germline V CDR1 and CDR2: SGHTS, YDEGEE. Based on the CDR3 plus reference TRBV5-8 and TRBJ1-5, the full variable domain is EAGVTQSPTHLIKTRGQQATLRCSPISGHTSVYWYQQALGLGLQFLLWYDEGEERNRGNFPPRFSGRQFPNYSSELNVNALELEDSALYLCASSLWQGMRQHFGDGTRLSIL.

This sequence joins TRBV27 and TRBJ1-6, with D perhaps TRBD1 (6 bases). This CDR3 contains 14 residues. V lost 8 bases and J 6 bases, leaving 14 bases between the germline ends. Germline assignment: CDR1 MNHEY and CDR2 SMNVEV (reference sequence). The CDR3 loop reads CASRTARTNSPLHF. As DNA, the CDR3 is TGTGCCAGCCGGACAGCTAGAACTAATTCACCCCTCCACTTT.

The sample holds one count of this clone. V and J are TRBV5-1 and TRBJ1-1, with D tentatively TRBD1 (6 bases). Trimming removed 3 bases from V and 5 bases from J, with 11 bases in between. CDR3 length equals 13 residues. Germline lookup yields CDR1 SGHRS and CDR2 YFSETQ. The CDR3 is CASSYREGTEAFF. The DNA for the CDR3 is TGCGCCAGCAGCTACAGGGAGGGAACTGAAGCTTTCTTT.

For this clone: Because the CDR3 is missing its conserved closing phenylalanine or tryptophan, this is likely a read error. V gene TRBV28 combines with J gene TRBJ1-2, with 10 bases that match TRBD1. This CDR3 spans 15 amino acids. The germline gives CDR1 MDHEN, CDR2 SYDVKM. With V trimmed by 6 bases and J by 4 bases, 8 bases remained unmatched. CDR3 protein: CASRGGQGESYGYTL. The CDR3 nucleotides read TGTGCCAGCAGGGGCGGACAGGGGGAGAGCTATGGCTACACCCTC.

J is TRBJ1-3 and V is TRBV7-9, with D hard to call. V was shortened by 5 bases and J by 0 bases, with 14 bases between the two germline ends. This CDR3 region has 16 residues. Germline V gene data show CDR1 as SEHNR and CDR2 as FQNEAQ (reference sequence). The CDR3 spells CASSMNQVDSGNTIYF. CDR3 DNA: TGTGCCAGCAGCATGAACCAGGTTGACTCTGGAAACACCATATATTTT.

The genes are TRBV5-4 and TRBJ2-5, with TRBD2 identical over 13 bases. CDR1 is SGHNT and CDR2 is YYREEE in the germline V gene (reference sequence). This CDR3 comprises 16 residues. J lost 2 bases, V lost 4 bases, and 5 bases had no gene match. The CDR3 loop is CASSPTSGGQQETQYF. CDR3 sequence (DNA): TGTGCCAGCAGCCCGACTAGCGGGGGGCAACAAGAGACCCAGTACTTC. The complete variable domain, with remaining parts taken from reference TRBV5-4 and TRBJ2-5, reads ETGVTQSPTHLIKTRGQQVTLRCSSQSGHNTVSWYQQALGQGPQFIFQYYREEENGRGNFPPRFSGLQFPNYSSELNVNALELDDSALYLCASSPTSGGQQETQYFGPGTRLLVL.

The chain uses TRBV4-2 and TRBJ1-5; D gene ambiguous. V lost 0 bases to trimming and J lost 5 bases, with 11 bases between them. Germline V gives CDR1 LGHNA, CDR2 YNFKEQ. CDR3 length: 15 amino acids. CDR3 coding DNA: TGTGCCAGCAGCCAAGATAGCCGGGTCGATCAGCCCCAGCATTTT. Translating gives CASSQDSRVDQPQHF.

The CDR3 DNA reads TGTGCCAGTAGCCGGACACATTCACCCCTCCACTTT. Its translation: CASSRTHSPLHF. V and J are TRBV19 and TRBJ1-6, with D perhaps matching TRBD1 (5 bases). CDR1 is LNHDA and CDR2 is SQIVND in the germline V gene (reference sequence). V dropped 6 bases and J dropped 8 bases, with 8 bases sitting between them. The CDR3 runs 12 residues.

This CDR3 is CASSYSIGTKGEKLFF. The CDR3 DNA follows: TGTGCCAGCAGTTACTCGATAGGGACAAAGGGAGAAAAACTGTTTTTT. The genes are TRBV6-5 and TRBJ1-4; possibly TRBD1 for D (6 bases). The CDR3 sequence is 16 residues long. V was clipped by 0 bases and J by 8 bases, with 16 bases between them. The germline V gene encodes CDR1 MNHEY and CDR2 SVGAGI.

The chain couples TRBV12-2 to TRBJ2-2; the D segment call TRBD2 is taken from the table without a DNA check. TRBV12-2 is tagged as a pseudogene. This CDR3 comprises 19 residues. CDR3 DNA sequence: TGTGCAAGTCGCCGAGGGGGACTAGCGGGGGGTATTAACACCGGGGAGCTGTTTTTT. This codes for CASRRGGLAGGINTGELFF.

The chain has TRBV25-1 and TRBJ1-6; the D gene is possibly TRBD1 (5 bases). The V gene's germline CDR1 is MGHDK and CDR2 SYGVNS. Between the trimmed V and J ends, which lost 6 bases and 8 bases, there was a span of 14 bases. The CDR3 is made up of 14 amino acids. CDR3 sequence reads: CASSRGDGYSPLHF. In DNA form, the CDR3 reads TGTGCCAGCAGCCGGGGGGACGGTTATTCACCCCTCCACTTT.

The chain employs TRBV7-2 and TRBJ2-5; the D gene is possibly TRBD1 (5 bases). Between the trimmed V and J ends, which lost 1 base and 1 base, there was a span of 19 bases. CDR3 size: 18 residues. Per germline, CDR1 SGHTA and CDR2 FQGNSA. The CDR3: CASSLGSSRVVSQETQYF. The CDR3 region has the DNA TGTGCCAGCAGCTTAGGGTCGAGCAGGGTAGTCAGCCAAGAGACCCAGTACTTC. The variable domain in full, completed from reference TRBV7-2 and TRBJ2-5, reads GAGVSQSPSNKVTEKGKDVELRCDPISGHTALYWYRQSLGQGLEFLIYFQGNSAPDKSGLPSDRFSAERTGGSVSTLTIQRTQQEDSAVYLCASSLGSSRVVSQETQYFGPGTRLLVL.

The V and J genes are TRBV4-2 and TRBJ1-1; D gene unclear. The CDR3 covers 15 residues. CDR1 is LGHNA and CDR2 is YNFKEQ in the germline V gene. V was trimmed by 0 bases and J by 4 bases, leaving 12 bases between them. The CDR3 bases are TGTGCCAGCAGCCAAGAGGCATTCGGGGTCACTGAAGCTTTCTTT. Translated, it gives CASSQEAFGVTEAFF.

The chain joins TRBV6-4 to TRBJ2-6, with D possibly being TRBD2 (7 bases). V was clipped by 5 bases and J by 0 bases, with 14 bases between them. Germline CDR1 and CDR2: MRHNA and SNTAGT. This CDR3 contains 17 residues. Here the CDR3 reads CASSPGGLSSGANVLTF. In DNA form, the CDR3 reads TGTGCCAGCAGTCCGGGGGGCCTGAGCTCTGGGGCCAACGTCCTGACTTTC.